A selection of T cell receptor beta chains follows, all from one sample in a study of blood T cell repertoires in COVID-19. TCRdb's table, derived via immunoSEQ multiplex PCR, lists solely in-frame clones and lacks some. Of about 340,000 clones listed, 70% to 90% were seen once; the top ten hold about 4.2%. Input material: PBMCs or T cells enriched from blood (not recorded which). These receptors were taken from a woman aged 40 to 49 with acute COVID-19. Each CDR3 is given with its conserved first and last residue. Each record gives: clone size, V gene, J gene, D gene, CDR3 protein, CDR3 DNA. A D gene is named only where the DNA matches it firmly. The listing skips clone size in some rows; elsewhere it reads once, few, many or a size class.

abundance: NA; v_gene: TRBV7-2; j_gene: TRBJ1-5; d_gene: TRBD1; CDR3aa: CASSLQGAGQPQHF; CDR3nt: TGTGCCAGCAGCTTACAGGGGGCCGGGCAGCCCCAGCATTTT
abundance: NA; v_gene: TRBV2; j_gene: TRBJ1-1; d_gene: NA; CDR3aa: CASIWGDISMNTEAFF; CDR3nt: TGTGCCAGCATCTGGGGGGATATCAGCATGAACACTGAAGCTTTCTTT
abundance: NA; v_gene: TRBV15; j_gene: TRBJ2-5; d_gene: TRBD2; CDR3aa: CATSAPLAGGETQYF; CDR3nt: TGTGCCACCAGCGCTCCACTAGCGGGGGGGGAGACCCAGTACTTC
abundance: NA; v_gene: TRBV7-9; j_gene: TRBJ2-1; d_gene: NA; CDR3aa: CASKSPAGTYNEQFF; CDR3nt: TGTGCCAGCAAAAGCCCAGCGGGTACCTACAATGAGCAGTTCTTC
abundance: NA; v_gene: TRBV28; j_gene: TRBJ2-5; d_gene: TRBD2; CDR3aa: CATSSGRKYQETQYF; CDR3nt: TGTGCCACCTCTAGCGGGAGAAAGTACCAAGAGACCCAGTACTTC
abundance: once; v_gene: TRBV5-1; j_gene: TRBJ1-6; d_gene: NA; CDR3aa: CASSNSLGVEPLHF; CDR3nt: TGCGCCAGCAGCAACAGTCTGGGAGTCGAACCCCTCCACTTT
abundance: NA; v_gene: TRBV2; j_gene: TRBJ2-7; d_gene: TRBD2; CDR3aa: CASSADTTSGYEQYF; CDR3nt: TGTGCCAGCAGTGCTGATACGACTAGCGGCTACGAGCAGTACTTC
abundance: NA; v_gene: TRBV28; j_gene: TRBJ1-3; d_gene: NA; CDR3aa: CASSSPPTGRSGNTIYF; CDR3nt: TGTGCCAGCAGTTCCCCACCGACAGGCCGCTCTGGAAACACCATATATTTT
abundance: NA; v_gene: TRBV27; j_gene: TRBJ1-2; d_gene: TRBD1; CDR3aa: CASSFLSGTGPVANYGYTF; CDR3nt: TGTGCCAGCAGTTTCCTCTCCGGGACAGGCCCGGTCGCTAACTATGGCTACACCTTC
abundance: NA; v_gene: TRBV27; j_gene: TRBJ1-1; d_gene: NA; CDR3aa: CASSYSRGQTEAFF; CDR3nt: TGTGCCAGCAGTTACAGCAGGGGACAAACTGAAGCTTTCTTT
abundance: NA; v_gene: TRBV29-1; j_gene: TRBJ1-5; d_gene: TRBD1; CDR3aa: CSVVVQGANQPQHF; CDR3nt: TGCAGCGTTGTGGTACAGGGGGCCAATCAGCCCCAGCATTTT
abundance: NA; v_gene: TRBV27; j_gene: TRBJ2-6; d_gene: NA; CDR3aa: CASSFSGANVLTF; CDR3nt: TGTGCCAGCAGCTTCTCTGGGGCCAACGTCCTGACTTTC
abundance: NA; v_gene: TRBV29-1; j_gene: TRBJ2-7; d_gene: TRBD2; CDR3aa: CSALLAGTSYEQYF; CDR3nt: TGCAGCGCTCTACTAGCGGGAACCTCCTACGAGCAGTACTTC
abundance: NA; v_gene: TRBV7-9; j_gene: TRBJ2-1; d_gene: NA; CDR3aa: CASSPYNEQFF; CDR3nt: TGTGCCAGCAGCCCGTACAATGAGCAGTTCTTC
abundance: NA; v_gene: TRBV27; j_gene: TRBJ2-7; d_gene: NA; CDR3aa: CASKIGTRSYEQYF; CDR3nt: TGTGCCAGCAAAATAGGGACAAGGTCCTACGAGCAGTACTTC
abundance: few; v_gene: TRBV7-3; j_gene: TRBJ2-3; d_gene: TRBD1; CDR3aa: CASSSQGAGTDTQYF; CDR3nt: TGTGCCAGCAGCTCCCAGGGGGCCGGCACAGATACGCAGTATTTT
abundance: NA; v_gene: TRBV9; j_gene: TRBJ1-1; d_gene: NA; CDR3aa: CASSPQGRHGAFF; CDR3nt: TGTGCCAGCAGCCCACAGGGTAGACATGGAGCTTTCTTT
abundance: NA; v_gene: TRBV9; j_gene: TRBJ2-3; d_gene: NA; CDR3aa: CASSVGAEVTDTQYF; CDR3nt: TGTGCCAGCAGCGTAGGAGCGGAAGTCACAGATACGCAGTATTTT
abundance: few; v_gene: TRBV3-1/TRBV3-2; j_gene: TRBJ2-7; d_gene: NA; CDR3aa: CASSLGPPTGSYEQYF; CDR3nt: TGTGCCAGCAGCCTGGGACCGCCGACAGGTTCCTACGAGCAGTACTTC
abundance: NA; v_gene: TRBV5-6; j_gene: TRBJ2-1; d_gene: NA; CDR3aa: CASTRDGRGQFF; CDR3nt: TGTGCCAGTACACGGGACGGGAGAGGGCAGTTCTTC
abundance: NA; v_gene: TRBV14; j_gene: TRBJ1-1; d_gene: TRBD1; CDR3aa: CASSQETGDKGGNTEAFF; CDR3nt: TGTGCCAGCAGCCAAGAGACAGGGGACAAGGGAGGGAACACTGAAGCTTTCTTT
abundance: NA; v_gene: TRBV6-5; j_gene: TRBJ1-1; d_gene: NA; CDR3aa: CASSSGHLNTEAFF; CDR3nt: TGTGCCAGCAGTTCGGGACACCTGAACACTGAAGCTTTCTTT
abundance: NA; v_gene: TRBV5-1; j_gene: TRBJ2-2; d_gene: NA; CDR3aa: CASSSWGDNTGELFF; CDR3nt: TGCGCCAGCAGCTCCTGGGGGGACAACACCGGGGAGCTGTTTTTT
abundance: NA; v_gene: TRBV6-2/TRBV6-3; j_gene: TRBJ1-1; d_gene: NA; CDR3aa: CASSYPGNTEAFF; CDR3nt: TGTGCCAGCAGTTACCCGGGGAACACTGAAGCTTTCTTT
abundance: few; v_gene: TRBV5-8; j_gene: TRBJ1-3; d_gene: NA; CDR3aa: CASVPPGNTIYF; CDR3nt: TGTGCCAGCGTTCCTCCGGGAAACACCATATATTTT
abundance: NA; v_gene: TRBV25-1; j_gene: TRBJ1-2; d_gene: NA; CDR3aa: CASSEPGSNYGYTF; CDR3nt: TGTGCCAGCAGTGAGCCGGGATCTAACTATGGCTACACCTTC
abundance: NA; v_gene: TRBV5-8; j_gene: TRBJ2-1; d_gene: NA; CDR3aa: CASSLPSAISYNEQFF; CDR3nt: TGTGCCAGCAGTTTACCTAGCGCTATCTCCTACAATGAGCAGTTCTTC
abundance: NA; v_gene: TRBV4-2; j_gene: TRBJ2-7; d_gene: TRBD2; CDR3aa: CASSQGGLAGGPYEQYF; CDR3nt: TGTGCCAGCAGCCAAGGGGGACTAGCGGGAGGGCCGTACGAGCAGTACTTC
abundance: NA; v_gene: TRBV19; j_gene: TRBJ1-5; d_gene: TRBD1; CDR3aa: CASRGQGALNQPQHF; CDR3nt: TGTGCCAGTAGGGGACAGGGGGCGCTTAATCAGCCCCAGCATTTT
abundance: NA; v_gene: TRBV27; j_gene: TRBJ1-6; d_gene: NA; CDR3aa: CASSFSSASGNSPLHF; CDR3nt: TGTGCCAGCAGTTTCTCATCGGCGTCAGGGAATTCACCCCTCCACTTT
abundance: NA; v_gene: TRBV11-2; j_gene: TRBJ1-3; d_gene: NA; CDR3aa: CASTIKQGSGNTIYF; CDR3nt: TGTGCCAGCACCATAAAACAGGGCTCTGGAAACACCATATATTTT
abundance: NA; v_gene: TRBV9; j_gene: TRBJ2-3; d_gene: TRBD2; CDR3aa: CASSVRTSVDTQYF; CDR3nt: TGTGCCAGCAGCGTACGGACTAGCGTAGATACGCAGTATTTT
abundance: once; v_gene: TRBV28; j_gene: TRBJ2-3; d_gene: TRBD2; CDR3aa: CASSSSLAGGTDTQYF; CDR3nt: TGTGCCAGCAGTTCTTCCCTAGCGGGTGGAACAGATACGCAGTATTTT
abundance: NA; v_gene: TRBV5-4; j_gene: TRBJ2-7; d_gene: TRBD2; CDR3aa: CASSLFRASGGYEQYF; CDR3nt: TGTGCCAGCAGCTTGTTTCGGGCTAGCGGGGGCTACGAGCAGTACTTC
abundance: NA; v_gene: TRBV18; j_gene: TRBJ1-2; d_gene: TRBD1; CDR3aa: CASSPPDRGNGYTF; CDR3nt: TGTGCCAGCTCACCACCGGACAGGGGGAATGGCTACACCTTC
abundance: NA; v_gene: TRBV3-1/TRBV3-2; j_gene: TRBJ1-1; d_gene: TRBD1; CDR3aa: CASSQHSGTGRSEAFF; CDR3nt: TGTGCCAGCAGCCAACATTCCGGGACAGGGCGTAGTGAAGCTTTCTTT
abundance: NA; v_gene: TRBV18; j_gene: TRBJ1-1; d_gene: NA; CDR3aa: CASTWGHQNPEAFF; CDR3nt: TGTGCCAGCACTTGGGGACACCAGAACCCTGAAGCTTTCTTT
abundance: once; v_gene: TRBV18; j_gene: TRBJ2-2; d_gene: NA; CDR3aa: CASSPTNANTGELFF; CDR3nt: TGTGCCAGCTCACCAACAAACGCGAACACCGGGGAGCTGTTTTTT
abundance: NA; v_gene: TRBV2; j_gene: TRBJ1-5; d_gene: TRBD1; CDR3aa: CASSEQGAGQPQHF; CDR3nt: TGTGCCAGCAGTGAACAGGGGGCCGGTCAGCCCCAGCATTTT
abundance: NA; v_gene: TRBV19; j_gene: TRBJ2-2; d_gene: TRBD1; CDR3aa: CASSIDRDRFIAGELFF; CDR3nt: TGTGCCAGTAGTATAGACCGGGACAGGTTCATCGCCGGGGAGCTGTTTTTT
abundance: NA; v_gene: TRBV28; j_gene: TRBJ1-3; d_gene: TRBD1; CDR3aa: CASSPPSGTGVGNIRDF; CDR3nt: TGTGCCAGCAGTCCACCATCCGGGACAGGGGTAGGAAACATCCGGGATTTT